Following are 18 T cell receptor beta chains from one sample sequenced in a study of cytomegalovirus exposure and HLA in healthy donors. The PCR had 60 Vbeta and 13 Jbeta primers. The repertoire was sequenced with immunoSEQ multiplex PCR; TCRdb's copy has only in-frame clones and lacks some. The sample consists of fewer than 200,000 clones, approximately 80% of them appearing once. The sample taken for sequencing was PBMCs. These receptor sequences come from a woman aged 45-65 years in good health and CMV-seropositive.

The chain is built from TRBV5-6 and TRBJ1-5; 7 bases match TRBD1. The V segment lost 0 bases and the J segment 6 bases; nucleotides outside the gene matches: 3. The CDR3 consists of 14 residues. Germline-derived CDR1 and CDR2 are SGHDT and YYEEEE. The CDR3 protein is CASSLGQGGQPQHF. Here the CDR3 DNA reads TGTGCCAGCAGCTTGGGGCAGGGGGGTCAGCCCCAGCATTTT. Together with reference TRBV5-6 and TRBJ1-5, the CDR3 gives the full variable domain: DAGVTQSPTHLIKTRGQQVTLRCSPKSGHDTVSWYQQALGQGPQFIFQYYEEEERQRGNFPDRFSGHQFPNYSSELNVNALLLGDSALYLCASSLGQGGQPQHFGDGTRLSIL.

This clone showed up just once. The CDR3: CASSLGGTQYF. In DNA form, the CDR3 reads TGCGCCAGCAGCTTAGGGGGGACCCAGTACTTC. The chain uses TRBV23-1 and TRBJ2-5; tentatively, D is TRBD1 (6 bases). TRBV23-1 is an open reading frame, and its role is uncertain. There are 11 residues in the CDR3. V was clipped by 6 bases and J by 7 bases, with 9 bases between them.

The V and J genes are TRBV30 and TRBJ1-6; D is unresolved. Germline CDR1 GTSNPN, CDR2 SVGIG (reference sequence). There are 14 residues in the CDR3. Trimming stripped 4 bases from V and 7 bases from J, with 14 bases between. The CDR3 protein is CAWKSYGPNSPLHF. For the CDR3, the DNA is TGTGCCTGGAAAAGTTATGGCCCCAATTCACCCCTCCACTTT.

This clone appeared a single time. This chain links TRBV30 with TRBJ2-5; 10 bases fit TRBD1. The J segment lost 2 bases and the V segment lost 3 bases, leaving 6 bases of the junction unmatched. Germline-derived CDR1 and CDR2 are GTSNPN and SVGIG (reference sequence). This CDR3 is built from 15 residues. This CDR3 is CAWSGDRGGQETQYF. CDR3 coding DNA: TGTGCCTGGAGCGGGGACAGGGGAGGGCAAGAGACCCAGTACTTC.

CDR3 loop: CSVEEMTRQGPFNYGYTF. For the CDR3, the DNA is TGCAGCGTTGAAGAAATGACGAGACAGGGACCTTTTAACTATGGCTACACCTTC. The chain has TRBV29-1 and TRBJ1-2; 7 positions match TRBD1. Trimming removed 0 bases from V and 1 base from J; junction bases left unmatched: 14. The germline V gene has CDR1 SQVTM and CDR2 ANQGSEA. This CDR3 contains 18 residues.

This rearrangement joins TRBV19 to TRBJ2-5; D possibly corresponds to TRBD2 (6 bases). This CDR3 is built from 15 residues. CDR1 is LNHDA and CDR2 is SQIVND in the germline V gene (reference sequence). Trimming left V 1 base short and J 6 bases short, with 15 bases between. For the CDR3, the DNA is TGTGCCAGTAGTATAGGGGCAGCCGGCGGGAAGACCCAGTACTTC. This translates into CASSIGAAGGKTQYF.

The rearrangement links TRBV15 to TRBJ1-4; 8 nucleotides line up with TRBD1. CDR1 LNHNV and CDR2 YYDKDF come from the germline V gene (reference sequence). Unmatched junction bases numbered 16, after V lost 8 bases and J lost 2 bases. This CDR3 has 18 residues. DNA for the CDR3: TGTGCCACCTGTTCAGGGGGCCATACCCAAGCCACTAATGAAAAACTGTTTTTT. Its translation: CATCSGGHTQATNEKLFF.

The chain combines TRBV9 with TRBJ1-4; 7 nucleotides match TRBD1. CDR3 length: 15 amino acids. The V gene end was trimmed by 3 bases and the J gene end by 7 bases; junction bases not matched to a gene: 9. Germline-derived CDR1 and CDR2 are SGDLS and YYNGEE. The CDR3 reads CASSALQGMGEKLFF. The CDR3 region has the DNA TGTGCCAGCAGCGCACTACAGGGGATGGGTGAAAAACTGTTTTTT.

The chain has TRBV28 and TRBJ2-7; D is possibly TRBD2 (5 bases). Trimming removed 10 bases at V and 0 bases at J, with 16 bases between. Germline V lookup: CDR1 MDHEN, CDR2 SYDVKM. The CDR3 has 14 residues. CDR3 in amino acids: CANQFGRASYEQYF. DNA for the CDR3: TGTGCCAACCAGTTTGGGCGGGCCTCCTACGAGCAGTACTTC.

This clone appeared a single time. The chain joins TRBV10-2 to TRBJ1-1; tentative D call: TRBD1 (6 bases). Germline lookup yields CDR1 WSHSY and CDR2 SAAADI. With 7 bases removed from V and 4 bases from J, the gap between germline ends came to 7 bases. The CDR3 has 11 amino acids. CDR3 residues: CASIGGTEAFF. The CDR3 DNA reads TGCGCCAGCATAGGGGGCACTGAAGCTTTCTTT.

CDR3 amino acids: CASSVYRELSSYNEQFF. The CDR3 DNA is TGTGCCAGCAGCGTTTACAGGGAACTAAGCTCCTACAATGAGCAGTTCTTC. The rearrangement joins TRBV9 to TRBJ2-1; perhaps TRBD1 as D (6 bases). Looked up from germline, CDR1 is SGDLS and CDR2 is YYNGEE. The V gene lost 2 bases and the J gene lost 0 bases, with 15 bases spanning the gap. The CDR3 has 17 residues.

In its sample, this clone was seen once. This chain uses TRBV6-5 with TRBJ1-5, with 8 positions matching TRBD1. J gave up 7 bases and V 4 bases, and 12 bases lay outside the gene matches. The CDR3 is 16 residues long. Germline assignment: CDR1 MNHEY and CDR2 SVGAGI. The CDR3 sequence is CASSSWTGPNQQPQHF. DNA of the CDR3: TGTGCCAGCAGTTCCTGGACAGGGCCAAATCAACAGCCCCAGCATTTT.

The chain uses TRBV25-1 and TRBJ1-5; tentatively, D is TRBD1 (6 bases). Germline CDR1 and CDR2: MGHDK and SYGVNS. V lost 1 base and J 0 bases, leaving 13 bases between the germline ends. The CDR3 totals 17 residues. CDR3 residues: CASSEWGGSDSNQPQHF. In DNA form, the CDR3 reads TGTGCCAGCAGTGAATGGGGGGGCAGTGATAGCAATCAGCCCCAGCATTTT.

This sequence joins TRBV4-2 and TRBJ2-2; TRBD2 aligns across 7 bases. V trimming: 4 bases; J trimming: 5 bases; junction bases outside the gene matches: 4. Germline CDR1 reads LGHNA; CDR2 reads YNFKEQ. The CDR3 runs 14 residues. CDR3 sequence reads: CASSPGGATGELFF. In DNA form, the CDR3 reads TGTGCCAGCAGCCCGGGGGGAGCGACCGGGGAGCTGTTTTTT.

V is TRBV7-2 and J is TRBJ2-3; 10 bases agree with TRBD2. Looked up from germline, CDR1 is SGHTA and CDR2 is FQGNSA. Trimming at V came to 5 bases and at J to 2 bases, leaving 7 bases not matched to a gene. This CDR3 has 16 residues. The CDR3 loop is CASSLRAGGTTDTQYF. CDR3 coding DNA: TGTGCCAGCAGCCTGCGAGCGGGGGGGACCACAGATACGCAGTATTTT.

The chain is built from TRBV2 and TRBJ1-5, with D maybe TRBD1 (5 bases). The germline V and J ends were trimmed by 0 bases and 5 bases, with 8 bases remaining between them. Germline V gene data show CDR1 as SNHLY and CDR2 as FYNNEI. The CDR3 spans 14 residues. The CDR3 sequence is CASSEAREDQPQHF. For the CDR3, the DNA is TGTGCCAGCAGTGAAGCCAGGGAGGATCAGCCCCAGCATTTT.

The chain uses TRBV6-5 and TRBJ1-5; D unclear. The length of the CDR3 is 14 residues. Germline CDR1 reads MNHEY; CDR2 reads SVGAGI. V was cut by 0 bases and J by 4 bases, with 7 bases left in between. CDR3 sequence (DNA): TGTGCCAGCAGTTACTCGAGAGGGAATCAGCCCCAGCATTTT. Translation: CASSYSRGNQPQHF.

This chain's CDR3 is CASSLSYTGNEQFF. CDR3 nucleotide sequence: TGTGCCAGCAGTTTATCCTATACAGGGAATGAGCAGTTCTTC. The rearrangement joins TRBV27 to TRBJ2-1; TRBD1 is a possible D gene (6 bases). V lost 0 bases and J 7 bases, leaving 10 bases between the germline ends. The CDR3 is 14 amino acids. Germline loops: CDR1 MNHEY, CDR2 SMNVEV (reference sequence).